A selection of T cell receptor beta chains follows, all from one sample in a study of shared clonotypes between healthy human individuals. The protocol was immunoSEQ multiplex PCR, while the TCRdb copy is restricted to in-frame clones and leaves out a portion. The data hold about 820,000 clones, with 80% to 95% observed a single time. Sample: naive CD8+ T cells sorted from blood. The receptor source for this set is a man aged 25-40 years in good health. CDR3s leave out the opening cysteine and the closing phenylalanine or tryptophan. Each record gives: V gene, clone size, J gene, CDR3 protein. Rows give clone size only sometimes, using once, few, many, or a class for an expanded clone.

V gene: TRBV27; clone size: NA; J gene: TRBJ2-1; CDR3 protein: ASSILAGGAYNEQF
V gene: TRBV11-2; clone size: NA; J gene: TRBJ2-7; CDR3 protein: ASSSLDGWFEQY
V gene: TRBV5-4; clone size: few; J gene: TRBJ2-7; CDR3 protein: ASSFQGSELYEQY
V gene: TRBV4-2; clone size: NA; J gene: TRBJ1-1; CDR3 protein: ASSLTSEAF
V gene: TRBV9; clone size: NA; J gene: TRBJ2-1; CDR3 protein: ASSDEGSGSNEQF
V gene: TRBV5-6; clone size: few; J gene: TRBJ2-2; CDR3 protein: ASSFGSIPGELF
V gene: TRBV5-6; clone size: NA; J gene: TRBJ2-7; CDR3 protein: ASSHLLRDRDEQY
V gene: TRBV19; clone size: NA; J gene: TRBJ1-2; CDR3 protein: ASSAHFDRGAGGYT
V gene: TRBV6-5; clone size: NA; J gene: TRBJ1-5; CDR3 protein: ASRPRTGVPQPQH
V gene: TRBV7-9; clone size: NA; J gene: TRBJ2-5; CDR3 protein: ASSLVGGAQETQY
V gene: TRBV7-9; clone size: NA; J gene: TRBJ2-1; CDR3 protein: ASSHGTSPNEQF
V gene: TRBV4-2; clone size: NA; J gene: TRBJ2-1; CDR3 protein: ASSQEWESSYNEQF
V gene: TRBV18; clone size: NA; J gene: TRBJ2-1; CDR3 protein: ASSPPSSRDDLQF
V gene: TRBV27; clone size: NA; J gene: TRBJ2-5; CDR3 protein: ASSRGDTQETQY